This TCR beta chain was identified during a study of shared clonotypes between healthy human individuals. Study outcomes and limitations: Rarefaction curves obtained for sorted subsets showed sequencing incomplete despite large depth.

This CDR3 contains 15 residues. The germline V and J ends were trimmed by 2 bases and 5 bases, with 13 bases remaining between them. CDR1 is SEHNR, CDR2 FQNEAQ, per germline (reference sequence). Concerning this clone itself: No antigen is known for it.

The repertoire was sequenced with immunoSEQ multiplex PCR; TCRdb's copy has only in-frame clones and lacks some. The sample includes fewer than 400,000 clones, under 80% of them seen just once. The rearrangement links TRBV7-9 to TRBJ2-1, with D tentatively TRBD1 or TRBD2 (5 bases each). The sequenced sample consisted of memory CD4+ T cells sorted from blood. The subset is: CD45RA-negative fraction. The receptor comes from a man between 25 and 39 years old in good health. The CDR3 region has the DNA TGTGCCAGCAGCTTATTGGGGCTCGGGAACAATGAGCAGTTCTTC. Translating gives CASSLLGLGNNEQFF.